Listed below are T cell receptor beta chains from one sample, sequenced in a study of shared clonotypes between healthy human individuals. Repertoires were generated with immunoSEQ multiplex PCR, while TCRdb's copy carries only in-frame clones and drops some. Of roughly 1,800,000 clones listed, just under 95% are singletons. The specimen sequenced was naive CD8+ T cells sorted from blood. These receptors were collected from a man in his late teens or twenties in good health. Each CDR3 is given with its conserved first and last residue. The D gene is left open where the match is weak. Not all rows give a size; the values are once, few, many and, for expanded clones, a class.

j_gene | d_gene | v_gene | abundance | CDR3nt | CDR3aa
TRBJ2-5 | . | TRBV11-2 | . | TGTGCCAGCAGCTTAGCTGCGACAGAGTTACAAGAGACCCAGTACTTC | CASSLAATELQETQYF
TRBJ2-3 | . | TRBV14 | . | TGTGCCAGCAGCCAAGATCAGTACGGACTCGGAGCCACAGATACGCAGTATTTT | CASSQDQYGLGATDTQYF
TRBJ1-1 | . | TRBV4-1 | once | TGCGCCAGCAGCCAATTGACAGGAGGGGCTGAAGCTTTCTTT | CASSQLTGGAEAFF
TRBJ2-5 | . | TRBV29-1 | . | TGCAGCGCCGACGGCCAGCAGTACGAGACCCAGTACTTC | CSADGQQYETQYF
TRBJ2-7 | TRBD1 | TRBV6-4 | . | TGTGCCAGCTCCATAAGGGGACAGGGGGTCTACGAGCAGTACTTC | CASSIRGQGVYEQYF
TRBJ1-5 | . | TRBV28 | . | TGTGCCAGCAACCCGGGGGGGGTCTTCAATCAGCCCCAGCATTTT | CASNPGGVFNQPQHF
TRBJ1-2 | . | TRBV13 | . | TGTGCCAGCAGCATCACCATAGGGGGTGGCTACACCTTC | CASSITIGGGYTF
TRBJ1-1 | TRBD1 | TRBV9 | . | TGTGCCAGCAGCAGTACAGGGGGCGCGGTTGAAGCTTTCTTT | CASSSTGGAVEAFF
TRBJ2-1 | . | TRBV4-1 | . | TGCGCCAGCAGCCAGTTAGGCGGGCCAGGGCAGTTCTTC | CASSQLGGPGQFF
TRBJ2-2 | . | TRBV13 | . | TGTGCCAGCAGCTTAGGGGGGGAGAACACCGGGGAGCTGTTTTTT | CASSLGGENTGELFF
TRBJ2-2 | TRBD2 | TRBV27 | . | TGTGCCAGCAGTCCCCTCGGCGGGAGGGTTGGGGAGCTGTTTTTT | CASSPLGGRVGELFF
TRBJ2-7 | . | TRBV19 | . | TGTGCCAGTAGTATAGGGGAGAGCTCCTACGAGCAGTACTTC | CASSIGESSYEQYF
TRBJ1-4 | TRBD1 | TRBV10-3 | . | TGTGCCATCAGTCGAGAGGACAGGGGTCAGGAAAAACTGTTTTTT | CAISREDRGQEKLFF
TRBJ1-4 | . | TRBV9 | . | TGTGCCAGCAGCCCAAACTCTGGGGGAATAGGTGAAAAACTGTTTTTT | CASSPNSGGIGEKLFF
TRBJ1-6 | TRBD1 | TRBV27 | . | TGTGCCAGCAGTGCCGGACAGGGTGCCAATTCACCCCTCCACTTT | CASSAGQGANSPLHF
TRBJ1-2 | . | TRBV30 | once | TGTGCCTGGAGTGAAAACTCAGGGCTTTTTGGCTACACCTTC | CAWSENSGLFGYTF
TRBJ2-1 | TRBD1 | TRBV13 | . | TGTGCCAGCAGCTTAGGCCTGTGGACAGGGGACAATGAGCAGTTCTTC | CASSLGLWTGDNEQFF
TRBJ1-1 | . | TRBV11-2 | once | TGTGCCAGCAGACTGGCAGGGGTTAAGCCCGAAGCTTTCTTT | CASRLAGVKPEAFF
TRBJ1-1 | . | TRBV30 | few | TGTGCCTGGAGTGTCGTGGAGGGAACTGAAGCTTTCTTT | CAWSVVEGTEAFF
TRBJ2-3 | . | TRBV29-1 | once | TGCAGCGTTGATCCCCTAGAAACAGATACGCAGTATTTT | CSVDPLETDTQYF
TRBJ1-2 | . | TRBV5-1 | . | TGCGCCAGCAGTCCCGCTGGGGGTCATGGCTACACCTTC | CASSPAGGHGYTF
TRBJ2-2 | TRBD2 | TRBV4-3 | . | TGCGCCAGCAGCCATTTGGGACTAGACGGCGGGGAGCTGTTTTTT | CASSHLGLDGGELFF